This TCR beta chain was obtained from a study of blood T cell repertoires in COVID-19. Study-level information: There were acute and convalescent COVID-19 samples, and they came from the United States, Italy and Spain. PBMCs, B-cell-depleted T cells, or T cells were the source of the cDNA or gDNA that made up the material.

The data were produced by immunoSEQ multiplex PCR, yet TCRdb's version contains in-frame clones alone and is incomplete. The sample lists roughly 160,000 clones, about 82% occurring once. The Seattle patients joined while their infection was active and were tracked longitudinally afterward. The CDR3 has 17 residues. Per the germline V gene, CDR1 is SGHVS and CDR2 is FQNEAQ. V dropped 5 bases and J dropped 0; count of bases not matched to a gene: 8. This sequence joins TRBV7-8 and TRBJ1-3; 9 bases line up with TRBD1. Specimen: peripheral blood. The receptor was derived from a woman of 80 years or more with COVID-19, enrolled during active disease. Written as DNA, the CDR3 is TGTGCCAGCAGCCCCGGGACAGGGAACCCCTCTGGAAACACCATATATTTT. Translating gives CASSPGTGNPSGNTIYF.